One sample yielded the 19 T cell receptor beta chains listed below, sequenced in a study of cytomegalovirus exposure and HLA in healthy donors (dated by TCRdb to about 2017). The library relied on the immunoSEQ multiplex PCR assay. A mixture of 60 forward primers for TCR Vbeta segments and 13 reverse primers for TCR Jbeta segments was used in the multiplex PCR. Not all clones reach the TCRdb copy of this immuneACCESS table, which keeps in-frame sequences only. Checked studies attribute under half of the gap to unresolved V genes and leave the rest unexplained. The record for this sample contains roughly 88,000 clones. Clones ranked in the top ten supply 15% of the sample. The sample was PBMCs. The source is a man aged 50-59 years in good health and CMV-seropositive.

The V call is TRBV7-2, the J call TRBJ1-5; perhaps TRBD1 as D (6 bases). V was shortened by 6 bases and J by 5 bases, with 17 bases between the two germline ends. This CDR3 is 15 amino acids long. CDR1 SGHTA and CDR2 FQGNSA come from the germline V gene. Here the CDR3 DNA reads TGTGCCAGCAGTCTCCAGGGGCAGTGGGATCAGCCCCAGCATTTT. It encodes CASSLQGQWDQPQHF.

This chain connects TRBV7-8 to TRBJ2-7; possibly TRBD2 for D (6 bases). CDR1 and CDR2 (germline): SGHVS, FQNEAQ. With 7 bases removed from V and 5 bases from J, the gap between germline ends came to 18 bases. CDR3 length: 14 amino acids. The CDR3 protein is CASNQWRGGHEQYF. DNA of the CDR3: TGTGCCAGCAATCAGTGGAGGGGCGGCCACGAGCAGTACTTC.

The V gene is TRBV7-2, the J gene TRBJ1-5; D unclear. Germline CDR1 is SGHTA and CDR2 is FQGNSA. This CDR3 comprises 14 residues. V lost 3 bases, J lost 1 base, and 7 bases lay in between. CDR3 DNA: TGTGCCAGCAGCTTCCGGGAGAGCAATCAGCCCCAGCATTTT. Protein product: CASSFRESNQPQHF.

The chain links TRBV6-1 to TRBJ1-1; D is ambiguous. The V gene lost 1 base and the J gene lost 11 bases, with 11 bases spanning the gap. CDR3 length equals 12 residues. Germline loops: CDR1 MNHNS, CDR2 SASEGT. This CDR3 is CASSEVGNRAFF. The CDR3, as DNA: TGTGCCAGCAGTGAAGTTGGTAACCGGGCTTTCTTT.

The rearrangement links TRBV10-3 to TRBJ1-5; 8 bases line up with TRBD1. Germline assignment: CDR1 ENHRY and CDR2 SYGVKD. CDR3 length: 14 amino acids. The V segment lost 6 bases and the J segment 3 bases; nucleotides outside the gene matches: 4. Here the CDR3 reads CAIRSQGDNQPQHF. Here the CDR3 DNA reads TGTGCCATCAGGTCACAGGGGGACAATCAGCCCCAGCATTTT.

The chain uses TRBV10-2 and TRBJ1-1; weak D call: TRBD1 (5 bases). Germline lookup yields CDR1 WSHSY and CDR2 SAAADI. V gave up 1 base and J gave up 7 bases, with 13 bases separating them. The CDR3 loop spans 14 amino acids. CDR3: CASSEWGVGLEAFF. The CDR3 DNA sequence: TGCGCCAGCAGTGAGTGGGGGGTTGGGCTTGAAGCTTTCTTT.

A remark on this clone: The junction departs from germline at one end; a sequencing error may be responsible. V is TRBV7-7 and J is TRBJ1-1; 7 bases are shared with TRBD1. The CDR3 extends over 14 amino acids. Germline CDR1 and CDR2: SSHAT and FNYEAQ (reference sequence). The CDR3 here is CASSFPGGNTEAFF. The DNA of the CDR3 is TGTGCTAGCAGCTTCCCAGGGGGGAACACTGAAGCTTTCTTT. Full variable domain (missing parts from reference TRBV7-7 and TRBJ1-1): GAGVSQSPRYKVTKRGQDVTLRCDPISSHATLYWYQQALGQGPEFLTYFNYEAQPDKSGLPSDRFSAERPEGSISTLTIQRTEQRDSAMYRCASSFPGGNTEAFFGQGTRLTVV.

V and J are TRBV18 and TRBJ1-5; weak D call: TRBD1 (5 bases). V shed 6 bases and J shed 5 bases, with 11 bases lying between them. The germline V gene encodes CDR1 KGHSH and CDR2 LQKENI. This CDR3 spans 13 amino acids. CDR3 region: CASSLGADQPQHF. The CDR3 nucleotides are TGTGCCAGCTCCCTTGGGGCGGATCAGCCCCAGCATTTT.

The chain recombines TRBV2 with TRBJ1-5; a weak D match, TRBD1 (5 bases). Germline lookup yields CDR1 SNHLY and CDR2 FYNNEI. The ends were cut back, 6 bases at V and 2 bases at J, with 14 bases in the middle. CDR3 length: 15 amino acids. CDR3 in amino acids: CASRFRVRGNQPQHF. The CDR3 nucleotides read TGTGCCAGCAGATTTAGGGTCAGGGGCAATCAGCCCCAGCATTTT.

This sequence joins TRBV4-2 and TRBJ2-1; TRBD2 is a possible D gene (6 bases). The V end was cut by 2 bases, the J end by 8 bases, with 13 bases between. Germline V gene sequence: CDR1 LGHNA, CDR2 YNFKEQ. The length of the CDR3 is 14 residues. The CDR3 DNA reads TGTGCCAGCAGCCAACCGGGAGTTAAGGATGAGCAGTTCTTC. Its translation is CASSQPGVKDEQFF.

This chain links TRBV18 with TRBJ2-5; 7 bases align to TRBD1. CDR1 and CDR2 (germline): KGHSH, LQKENI. CDR3 length equals 14 residues. V lost 6 bases, J lost 1 base, and 5 bases stayed unmatched. In nucleotides, the CDR3 is TGTGCCAGCTCCCAACGGACAGGCCAAGAGACCCAGTACTTC. It yields the protein CASSQRTGQETQYF.

The V call is TRBV2, the J call TRBJ2-3; D gene unclear. V dropped 5 bases and J dropped 3 bases, with 3 bases sitting between them. CDR3 length: 11 residues. Germline V CDR1 and CDR2: SNHLY, FYNNEI. CDR3 protein: CASSSTDTQYF. In DNA, the CDR3 is TGTGCCAGCAGTTCGACAGATACGCAGTATTTT.

A word on this clone: Other nucleotide sequences from this sample produce the same CDR3. The chain joins TRBV5-1 to TRBJ1-5; 7 nucleotides line up with TRBD1. Unmatched junction bases numbered 1, after V lost 0 bases and J lost 1 base. The length of the CDR3 is 15 residues. Germline V gene lookup returns CDR1 SGHRS and CDR2 YFSETQ. The CDR3 sequence: CASSLGQGSNQPQHF. CDR3 sequence (DNA): TGCGCCAGCAGCTTGGGACAGGGCAGCAATCAGCCCCAGCATTTT. The complete variable domain, with remaining parts taken from reference TRBV5-1 and TRBJ1-5, reads KAGVTQTPRYLIKTRGQQVTLSCSPISGHRSVSWYQQTPGQGLQFLFEYFSETQRNKGNFPGRFSGRQFSNSRSEMNVSTLELGDSALYLCASSLGQGSNQPQHFGDGTRLSIL.

Turning to this clone: This sample includes further DNA sequences coding for the same CDR3. The rearrangement joins TRBV29-1 to TRBJ1-1; 9 nucleotides align to TRBD1. The CDR3 spans 13 residues. Germline lookup yields CDR1 SQVTM and CDR2 ANQGSEA. The V and J ends lost 6 bases and 1 base, in that order; junction bases with no gene match: 3. The CDR3 spells CSVGQGTNTEAFF. The CDR3 DNA sequence: TGCAGCGTAGGACAGGGGACGAACACTGAAGCTTTCTTT.

V usage is TRBV6-5 and J usage is TRBJ2-2; weak D call: TRBD2 (6 bases). The CDR3 covers 15 residues. The V end lost 2 bases, the J end lost 7 bases, and 14 bases lay between the germline ends. Germline V gene data show CDR1 as MNHEY and CDR2 as SVGAGI. CDR3 in amino acids: CASSYDSSGYGELFF. CDR3 nucleotides: TGTGCCAGCAGTTACGATTCGAGCGGGTACGGGGAGCTGTTTTTT.

The rearrangement uses TRBV4-3 and TRBJ1-5; perhaps TRBD1 as D (6 bases). The CDR3 is made up of 14 amino acids. V was shortened by 0 bases and J by 6 bases, with 9 bases between the two germline ends. Germline V gene lookup returns CDR1 LGHNA and CDR2 YSLEER. CDR3 loop: CASSQDPGAQPQHF. The CDR3 nucleotides read TGCGCCAGCAGCCAAGATCCAGGGGCTCAGCCCCAGCATTTT.

The V gene is TRBV29-1, the J gene TRBJ2-2, with D possibly being TRBD2 (5 bases). The CDR3 extends over 14 amino acids. Germline V gene sequence: CDR1 SQVTM, CDR2 ANQGSEA. V was cut by 3 bases and J by 2 bases, with 10 bases left in between. The CDR3 spells CSVESRTNTGELFF. In DNA form, the CDR3 reads TGCAGCGTTGAGTCCAGGACTAACACCGGGGAGCTGTTTTTT.

The genes are TRBV7-6 and TRBJ1-1, with 9 positions matching TRBD1. Trimming removed 4 bases from V and 4 bases from J; junction bases left unmatched: 7. Germline CDR1 is SGHVS and CDR2 is FNYEAQ. CDR3 size: 15 residues. The CDR3 bases are TGTGCCAGCAGCTCCCCGGGACAGGGTACCACTGAAGCTTTCTTT. Protein sequence: CASSSPGQGTTEAFF.

The chain links TRBV10-3 to TRBJ1-1; TRBD1 matches at 9 bases. The trim removed 6 bases at V and 5 bases at J, leaving 7 bases unmatched. The germline CDR1 and CDR2 sequences are ENHRY and SYGVKD. The CDR3 covers 14 residues. The CDR3 region is CAIRPGQGVTEAFF. CDR3 sequence (DNA): TGTGCCATCAGACCGGGACAGGGTGTAACTGAAGCTTTCTTT.